The 24 T cell receptor beta chains reported below all come from one sample, sequenced in a study of identical twins. TCRdb used MiXCR to reprocess the 5' RACE reads, holding one entry per CDR3 protein. The table shows hundreds of thousands of distinct CDR3 sequences, with approximately 21% occurring only once. The sample was also linked to a second study, of T cells expressing NK-cell markers.

What was sequenced was PBMCs. The receptors were sampled from a woman aged 18-29 years in good health.

J is TRBJ1-3 and V is TRBV5-1; D not resolved. This CDR3 contains 13 residues. V was pared by 0 bases and J by 5 bases, with 6 bases between. Germline V gives CDR1 SGHRS, CDR2 YFSETQ. CDR3 sequence reads: CASSLGFRNTIYF. The CDR3 DNA is TGCGCCAGCAGCTTGGGTTTTAGAAACACCATATATTTT.

J is TRBJ2-2 and V is TRBV7-9, with 8 bases aligning to TRBD2. Germline lookup yields CDR1 SEHNR and CDR2 FQNEAQ (reference sequence). The CDR3 is 17 amino acids. With V trimmed by 4 bases and J by 2 bases, 9 bases remained unmatched. CDR3 region: CASSSTGGGTNTGELFF. The CDR3 region has the DNA TGTGCCAGCAGCTCTACAGGCGGGGGGACCAACACCGGGGAGCTGTTTTTT.

This clonotype was found many times. The rearrangement links TRBV12-3 or TRBV12-4 to TRBJ2-1; no definite D call. This CDR3 contains 13 residues. Trimming shortened V by 10 bases and J by 6 bases, and 16 bases separated the two germline ends. The CDR3 loop reads CANSESFSNEQFF. CDR3 bases: TGTGCCAACTCAGAAAGCTTTTCCAATGAGCAGTTCTTC.

The chain employs TRBV20-1 and TRBJ2-7; perhaps TRBD2 as D (5 bases). CDR1 and CDR2 (germline): DFQATT, SNEGSKA (reference sequence). The CDR3 sequence is 14 residues long. Between the trimmed V and J ends, which lost 0 bases and 3 bases, there was a span of 12 bases. The CDR3 region is CSARDPGLGYEQYF. The CDR3 nucleotides read TGCAGTGCTAGAGATCCCGGACTGGGCTACGAGCAGTACTTC.

The chain combines TRBV5-5 with TRBJ2-7, with 10 bases aligning to TRBD2. The J segment lost 1 base and the V segment lost 5 bases, leaving 6 bases of the junction unmatched. The germline gives CDR1 SGHKS, CDR2 YYEKEE (reference sequence). CDR3 length: 15 amino acids. As DNA, the CDR3 is TGTGCCAGCAGTCGGACTAGCGGAAAATCCTACGAGCAGTACTTC. It yields the protein CASSRTSGKSYEQYF.

The table lists this clonotype with a few counts. The CDR3: CASSYSVGRSRYEQYF. The CDR3 DNA follows: TGTGCCAGCAGTTACTCTGTCGGGCGGAGTCGATACGAGCAGTACTTC. This sequence joins TRBV6-5 and TRBJ2-7, with D unclear. The CDR3 length is 16 residues. Germline V gives CDR1 MNHEY, CDR2 SVGAGI. Trimming cost V 0 bases and J 4 bases, with 16 bases left between them.

A few counts support this clonotype. The gene calls are TRBV7-9 and TRBJ1-1, with D unresolved. Trimming removed 5 bases at V and 1 base at J, with 14 bases between. CDR3 length equals 15 residues. The germline CDR1 and CDR2 sequences are SEHNR and FQNEAQ (reference sequence). The DNA of the CDR3 is TGTGCCAGCAGCCCTCTTGAGGGTCCGAACACTGAAGCTTTCTTT. It codes for CASSPLEGPNTEAFF.

The table lists this clonotype with many counts. The V gene is TRBV20-1, the J gene TRBJ1-2, with 7 bases fitting TRBD1. CDR1 is DFQATT and CDR2 is SNEGSKA in the germline V gene (reference sequence). Germline trimming cut 5 bases from V and 2 bases from J; bases unmatched to any gene: 2. CDR3 length equals 12 residues. CDR3 protein: CSAPDRNYGYTF. In DNA, the CDR3 is TGCAGTGCTCCGGACAGGAACTATGGCTACACCTTC.

This chain links TRBV6-1 with TRBJ2-1; 7 positions match TRBD1. The V gene's germline CDR1 is MNHNS and CDR2 SASEGT. V was clipped by 6 bases and J by 8 bases; unmatched bases: 10. This CDR3 is built from 14 residues. The CDR3 bases are TGTGCCAGCAGGTCCCGGGACAGTCTTGATGAGCAGTTCTTC. Protein: CASRSRDSLDEQFF.

The CDR3 loop is CSASEGSHTHNQPQHF. The CDR3 bases are TGCAGTGCTAGTGAGGGCAGTCATACCCACAATCAGCCCCAGCATTTT. The chain is built from TRBV20-1 and TRBJ1-5; D gene ambiguous. The CDR3 sequence is 16 residues long. Germline V gene lookup returns CDR1 DFQATT and CDR2 SNEGSKA (reference sequence). V lost 3 bases to trimming and J lost 3 bases, with 18 bases between them.

V usage is TRBV6-1 and J usage is TRBJ2-7; D may match TRBD1 or TRBD2 (5 bases each). The CDR3 covers 14 residues. In germline, CDR1 is MNHNS, CDR2 SASEGT. V was cut by 6 bases and J by 2 bases, with 14 bases left in between. CDR3 region: CASRRSGRPYEQYF. The DNA for the CDR3 is TGTGCCAGCAGACGCTCGGGACGGCCCTACGAGCAGTACTTC.

The chain recombines TRBV4-1 with TRBJ2-1; the D gene could be TRBD1 or TRBD2 (5 bases each). V was clipped by 4 bases and J by 0 bases, with 13 bases between them. Per the germline V gene, CDR1 is MGHRA and CDR2 is YSYEKL. This CDR3 is built from 16 residues. The CDR3: CASSPLGVSSYNEQFF. The DNA for the CDR3 is TGCGCCAGCAGCCCTTTGGGGGTGAGCTCCTACAATGAGCAGTTCTTC.

Many counts were recorded for this clonotype. This chain connects TRBV9 to TRBJ2-5; TRBD2 might be the D (5 bases). V was clipped by 0 bases and J by 3 bases, with 9 bases between them. Germline loops: CDR1 SGDLS, CDR2 YYNGEE. CDR3 size: 14 residues. As DNA, the CDR3 is TGTGCCAGCAGCGTAGACGGGGTTAAAGAGACCCAGTACTTC. Translated, it gives CASSVDGVKETQYF.

The chain couples TRBV5-1 to TRBJ2-3; D is ambiguous. Trimming left V 1 base short and J 4 bases short, with 13 bases between. The CDR3 extends over 15 amino acids. Germline CDR1 is SGHRS and CDR2 is YFSETQ. The CDR3 region has the DNA TGCGCCAGCAGCTTGCTAGGAATAGCCCCAGATACGCAGTATTTT. Translation: CASSLLGIAPDTQYF.

The V and J genes are TRBV20-1 and TRBJ2-3, with D perhaps TRBD2 (6 bases). Deletions cut 0 bases from V and 0 bases from J, with 13 bases between. The CDR3 extends over 16 amino acids. In germline, CDR1 is DFQATT, CDR2 SNEGSKA (reference sequence). CDR3 in amino acids: CSARDPSVKSTDTQYF. CDR3 coding DNA: TGCAGTGCTAGAGATCCTAGCGTGAAGAGCACAGATACGCAGTATTTT.

This clonotype was observed many times. The CDR3 DNA sequence: TGTGCCAGCAGCTTTCTCCGGCAGCTCCCAGATACGCAGTATTTT. Protein: CASSFLRQLPDTQYF. The chain recombines TRBV7-2 with TRBJ2-3; D remains ambiguous. Germline CDR1 is SGHTA and CDR2 is FQGNSA. This CDR3 region has 15 residues. V lost 3 bases and J 4 bases, leaving 14 bases between the germline ends.

The CDR3 loop is CASSQPGDTQYF. CDR3 in DNA: TGTGCCAGCAGCCAACCTGGGGATACGCAGTATTTT. This chain connects TRBV11-2 to TRBJ2-3; D gene unclear. Trimming took 5 bases from V and 6 from J, leaving 9 bases between them. CDR3 length: 12 residues. Germline assignment: CDR1 SGHAT and CDR2 FQNNGV.

The chain uses TRBV20-1 and TRBJ2-5, with a tentative D call TRBD1 (7 bases). Germline values: CDR1 DFQATT, CDR2 SNEGSKA (reference sequence). V was clipped by 2 bases and J by 10 bases, with 17 bases between them. The CDR3 loop spans 13 amino acids. The CDR3 DNA is TGCAGTGCTAGACCAGGGGGGATAGGTGGCCAGTACTTC. Its translation: CSARPGGIGGQYF.

This chain joins TRBV12-3 or TRBV12-4 and TRBJ1-2; possibly TRBD1 for D (6 bases). The CDR3 is made up of 15 amino acids. Trimming took 5 bases from V and 4 from J, leaving 17 bases between them. The CDR3 region has the DNA TGTGCCAGCAGTCGTGCCCCACAGGGACCCTATGGCTACACCTTC. This gives the protein CASSRAPQGPYGYTF.

This chain uses TRBV7-2 with TRBJ2-1; 7 nucleotides line up with TRBD2. From germline, CDR1 is SGHTA and CDR2 FQGNSA. V gave up 3 bases and J gave up 10 bases; unmatched junction bases: 6. The CDR3 spans 13 residues. For the CDR3, the DNA is TGTGCCAGCAGCTTCTGGCGGGAGCCCGAGCAGTTCTTC. Its protein product is CASSFWREPEQFF.

In its sample, this clonotype was seen a few times. The J gene is TRBJ2-3, the V gene TRBV24-1, with unresolved D. The CDR3 consists of 13 residues. Germline CDR1 reads KGHDR; CDR2 reads SFDVKD. V shed 5 bases and J shed 4 bases, with 9 bases lying between them. The CDR3 nucleotides read TGTGCCACCAGTGGGATAGTACCAGATACGCAGTATTTT. Amino acids: CATSGIVPDTQYF.

This clonotype was detected only a few times. The chain links TRBV3-1 to TRBJ2-5, with 10 bases aligning to TRBD2. V trimming: 1 base; J trimming: 0 bases; junction bases outside the gene matches: 8. Germline assignment: CDR1 LGHDT and CDR2 YNNKEL (reference sequence). The length of the CDR3 is 18 residues. The CDR3 loop reads CASSQVLAGVPYQETQYF. Written as DNA, the CDR3 is TGTGCCAGCAGCCAAGTTCTAGCGGGAGTTCCGTACCAAGAGACCCAGTACTTC.

In this sample, this clonotype turned up a few times. The chain links TRBV29-1 to TRBJ2-1, with D possibly being TRBD2 (6 bases). This CDR3 has 13 residues. With 7 bases removed from V and 3 bases from J, the gap between germline ends came to 13 bases. Germline values: CDR1 SQVTM, CDR2 ANQGSEA. The CDR3 is CSADGSGYNEQFF. The CDR3 region has the DNA TGCAGCGCAGACGGTAGCGGCTACAATGAGCAGTTCTTC.

This clonotype was seen at least ten times. This sequence joins TRBV29-1 and TRBJ2-5; tentative D call: TRBD2 (5 bases). V gave up 7 bases and J gave up 5 bases, with 20 bases separating them. This CDR3 is 14 amino acids long. CDR1 and CDR2 (germline): SQVTM, ANQGSEA. In DNA form, the CDR3 reads TGCAGCGGGAGAGGGCACGCGACATCGGAGACCCAGTACTTC. Translating gives CSGRGHATSETQYF.